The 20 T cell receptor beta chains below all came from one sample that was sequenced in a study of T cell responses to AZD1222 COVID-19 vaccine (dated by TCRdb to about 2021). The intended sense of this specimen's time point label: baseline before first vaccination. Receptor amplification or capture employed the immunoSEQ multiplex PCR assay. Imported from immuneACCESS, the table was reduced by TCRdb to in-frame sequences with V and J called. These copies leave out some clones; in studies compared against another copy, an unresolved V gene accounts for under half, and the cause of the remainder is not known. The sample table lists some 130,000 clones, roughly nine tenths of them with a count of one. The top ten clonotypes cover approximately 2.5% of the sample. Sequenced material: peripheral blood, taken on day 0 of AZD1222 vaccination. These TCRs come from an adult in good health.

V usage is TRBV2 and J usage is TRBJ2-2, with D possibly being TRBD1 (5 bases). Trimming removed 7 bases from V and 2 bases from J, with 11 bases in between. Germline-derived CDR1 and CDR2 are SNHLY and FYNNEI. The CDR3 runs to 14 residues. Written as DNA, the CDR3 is TGTGCCAGCACCAGGGCCCCCAACACCGGGGAGCTGTTTTTT. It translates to CASTRAPNTGELFF.

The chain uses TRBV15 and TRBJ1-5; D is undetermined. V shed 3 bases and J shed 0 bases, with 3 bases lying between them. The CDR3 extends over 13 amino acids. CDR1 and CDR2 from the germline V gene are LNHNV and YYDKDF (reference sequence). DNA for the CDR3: TGTGCCACCAGCAGCCATAGCAATCAGCCCCAGCATTTT. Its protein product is CATSSHSNQPQHF. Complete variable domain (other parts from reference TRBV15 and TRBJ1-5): DAMVIQNPRYQVTQFGKPVTLSCSQTLNHNVMYWYQQKSSQAPKLLFHYYDKDFNNEADTPDNFQSRRPNTSFCFLDIRSPGLGDTAMYLCATSSHSNQPQHFGDGTRLSIL.

The CDR3 spells CASSEEFSYNEQFF. In nucleotides, the CDR3 is TGCGCCAGCAGTGAGGAGTTCTCCTACAATGAGCAGTTCTTC. The chain links TRBV10-1 to TRBJ2-1; the D is unclear. Trimming stripped 2 bases from V and 0 bases from J, with 5 bases between. There are 14 residues in the CDR3. Per germline, CDR1 WNHNN and CDR2 SYGVQD (reference sequence).

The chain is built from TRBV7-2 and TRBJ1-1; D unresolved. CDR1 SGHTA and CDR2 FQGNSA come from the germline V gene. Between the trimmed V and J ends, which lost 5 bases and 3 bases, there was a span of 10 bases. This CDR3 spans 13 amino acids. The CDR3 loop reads CASSRAGDTEAFF. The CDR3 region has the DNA TGTGCCAGCAGCCGTGCCGGGGACACTGAAGCTTTCTTT.

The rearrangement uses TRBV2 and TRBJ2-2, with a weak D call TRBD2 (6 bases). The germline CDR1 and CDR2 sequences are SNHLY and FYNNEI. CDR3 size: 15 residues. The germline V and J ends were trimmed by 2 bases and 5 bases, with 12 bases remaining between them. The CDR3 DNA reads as TGTGCCAGCAGTGAACAGGCAGGGAGGACCGGGGAGCTGTTTTTT. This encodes CASSEQAGRTGELFF.

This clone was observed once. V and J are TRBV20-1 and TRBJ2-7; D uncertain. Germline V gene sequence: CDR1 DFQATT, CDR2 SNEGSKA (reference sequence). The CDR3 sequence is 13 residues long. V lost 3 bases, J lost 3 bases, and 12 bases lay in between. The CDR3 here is CSASYVQDYEQYF. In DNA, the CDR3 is TGCAGTGCTAGTTATGTGCAAGACTACGAGCAGTACTTC.

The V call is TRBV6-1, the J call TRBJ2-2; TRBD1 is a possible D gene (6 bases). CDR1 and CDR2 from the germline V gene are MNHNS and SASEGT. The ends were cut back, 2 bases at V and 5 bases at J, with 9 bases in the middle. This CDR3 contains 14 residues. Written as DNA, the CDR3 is TGTGCCAGCAGTGAAAACAGGGCTACCGGGGAGCTGTTTTTT. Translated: CASSENRATGELFF.

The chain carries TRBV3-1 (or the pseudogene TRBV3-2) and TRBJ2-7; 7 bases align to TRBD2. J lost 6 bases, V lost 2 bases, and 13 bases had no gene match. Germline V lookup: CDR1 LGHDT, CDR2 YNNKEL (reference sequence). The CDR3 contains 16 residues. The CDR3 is CASSQIGRRELSEQYF. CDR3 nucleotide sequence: TGTGCCAGCAGCCAAATAGGTAGGCGGGAGTTAAGCGAGCAGTACTTC.

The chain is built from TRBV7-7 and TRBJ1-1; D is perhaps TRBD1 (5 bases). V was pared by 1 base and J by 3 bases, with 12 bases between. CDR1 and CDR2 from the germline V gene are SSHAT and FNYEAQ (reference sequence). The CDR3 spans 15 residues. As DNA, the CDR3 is TGTGCCAGCAGCTTAGGTGGGGGGTTGGACACTGAAGCTTTCTTT. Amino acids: CASSLGGGLDTEAFF.

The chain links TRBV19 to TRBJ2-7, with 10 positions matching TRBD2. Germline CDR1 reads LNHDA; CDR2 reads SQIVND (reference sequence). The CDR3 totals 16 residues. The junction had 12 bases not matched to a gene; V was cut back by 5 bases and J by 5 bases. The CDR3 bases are TGTGCCAGTAGTGCCCATCCTAGCGGGAGAATTCACGAGCAGTACTTC. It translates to CASSAHPSGRIHEQYF.

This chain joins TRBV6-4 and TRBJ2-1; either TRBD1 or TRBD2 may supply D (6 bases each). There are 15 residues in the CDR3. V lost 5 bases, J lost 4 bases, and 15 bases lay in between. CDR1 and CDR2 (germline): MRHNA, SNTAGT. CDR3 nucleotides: TGTGCCAGCAGTCCCCGAGGGGGGTTGTACAATGAGCAGTTCTTC. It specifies CASSPRGGLYNEQFF.

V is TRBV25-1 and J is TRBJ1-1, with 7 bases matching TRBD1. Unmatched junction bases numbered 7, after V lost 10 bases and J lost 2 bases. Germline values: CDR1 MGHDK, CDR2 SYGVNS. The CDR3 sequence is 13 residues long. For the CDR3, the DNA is TGTGCCACCAAGGGGACAGACAACACTGAAGCTTTCTTT. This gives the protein CATKGTDNTEAFF.

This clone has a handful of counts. In DNA form, the CDR3 reads TGTGCCAGCAGCCCCGGGTACAGGGGGCTGAACACAGATACGCAGTATTTT. It encodes CASSPGYRGLNTDTQYF. This sequence joins TRBV7-3 and TRBJ2-3; 9 nucleotides match TRBD1. The J segment lost 2 bases and the V segment lost 5 bases, leaving 11 bases of the junction unmatched. The germline V gene encodes CDR1 SGHTA and CDR2 FQGTGA. The length of the CDR3 is 17 residues.

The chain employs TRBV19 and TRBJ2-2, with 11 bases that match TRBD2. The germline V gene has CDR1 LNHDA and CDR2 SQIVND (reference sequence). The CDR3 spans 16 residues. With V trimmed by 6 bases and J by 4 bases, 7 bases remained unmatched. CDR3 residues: CASSLLAGGTTGELFF. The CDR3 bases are TGTGCCAGTAGCCTTCTAGCGGGAGGTACCACCGGGGAGCTGTTTTTT.

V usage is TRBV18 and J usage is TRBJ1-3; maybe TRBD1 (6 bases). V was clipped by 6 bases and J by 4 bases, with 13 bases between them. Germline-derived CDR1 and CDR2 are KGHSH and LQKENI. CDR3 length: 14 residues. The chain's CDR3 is CASSPDSSGNTIYF. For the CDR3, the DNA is TGTGCCAGCTCCCCGGACAGTTCGGGAAACACCATATATTTT.

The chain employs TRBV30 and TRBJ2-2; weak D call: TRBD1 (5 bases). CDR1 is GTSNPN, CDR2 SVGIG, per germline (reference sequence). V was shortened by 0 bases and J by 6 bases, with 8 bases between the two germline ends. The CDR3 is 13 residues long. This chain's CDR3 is CAWSVQGAGELFF. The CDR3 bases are TGTGCCTGGAGTGTTCAGGGCGCCGGGGAGCTGTTTTTT.

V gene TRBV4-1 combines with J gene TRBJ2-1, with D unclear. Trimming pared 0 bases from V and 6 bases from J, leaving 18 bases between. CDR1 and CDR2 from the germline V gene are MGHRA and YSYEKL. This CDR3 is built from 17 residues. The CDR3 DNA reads TGCGCCAGCAGCCAAGATGATATGTCTATACGGGTCAATGAGCAGTTCTTC. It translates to CASSQDDMSIRVNEQFF.

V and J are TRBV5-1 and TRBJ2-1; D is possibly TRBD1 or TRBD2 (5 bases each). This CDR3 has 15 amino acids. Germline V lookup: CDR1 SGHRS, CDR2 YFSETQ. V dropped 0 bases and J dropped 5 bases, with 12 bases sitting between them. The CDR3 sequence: CASSLGGISDNEQFF. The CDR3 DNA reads TGCGCCAGCAGCTTGGGGGGGATTAGTGACAATGAGCAGTTCTTC. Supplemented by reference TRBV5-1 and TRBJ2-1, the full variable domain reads KAGVTQTPRYLIKTRGQQVTLSCSPISGHRSVSWYQQTPGQGLQFLFEYFSETQRNKGNFPGRFSGRQFSNSRSEMNVSTLELGDSALYLCASSLGGISDNEQFFGPGTRLTVL.

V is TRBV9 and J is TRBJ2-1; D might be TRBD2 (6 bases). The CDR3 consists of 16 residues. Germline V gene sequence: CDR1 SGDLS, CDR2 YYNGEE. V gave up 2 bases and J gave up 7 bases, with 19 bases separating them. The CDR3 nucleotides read TGTGCCAGCAGCGTTCACTCCCGGGAGACTCAAAATGAGCAGTTCTTC. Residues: CASSVHSRETQNEQFF.

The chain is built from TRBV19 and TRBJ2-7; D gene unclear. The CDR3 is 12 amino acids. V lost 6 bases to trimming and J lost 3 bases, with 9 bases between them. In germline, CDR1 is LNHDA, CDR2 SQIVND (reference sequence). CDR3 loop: CASSTAGYEQYF. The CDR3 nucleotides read TGTGCCAGTAGCACCGCCGGCTACGAGCAGTACTTC.